What follows describes a single T cell receptor (beta chain). The data are from a study of blood T cell repertoires in COVID-19. About the research overall: Acute and convalescent COVID-19 samples came from the United States, Italy and Spain. Sources were T cells, B-cell-depleted T cells, or PBMCs; the material itself was cDNA or gDNA.

Authors' analysis steps: Reference gene primer amplification yielded estimated nucleated cell counts. Clones were read by immunoSEQ multiplex PCR, and TCRdb kept only the in-frame ones, dropping some. V, J and clone size reflect that table, while D and trimming were determined from the DNA. This table has 250,000 or so clones, around 86% appearing once. This CDR3 comprises 14 residues. The trim removed 4 bases at V and 12 bases at J, leaving 12 bases unmatched. The germline V gene encodes CDR1 KGHSY and CDR2 FQNENV. The sequence came from an older woman with active or convalescent COVID-19. V usage is TRBV16 and J usage is TRBJ2-4, with 7 bases fitting TRBD2. What was sequenced was peripheral blood. The CDR3 loop reads CASSRAGLEVAQYF. The CDR3 region has the DNA TGTGCCAGCAGCCGAGCAGGACTAGAGGTCGCTCAGTACTTC.